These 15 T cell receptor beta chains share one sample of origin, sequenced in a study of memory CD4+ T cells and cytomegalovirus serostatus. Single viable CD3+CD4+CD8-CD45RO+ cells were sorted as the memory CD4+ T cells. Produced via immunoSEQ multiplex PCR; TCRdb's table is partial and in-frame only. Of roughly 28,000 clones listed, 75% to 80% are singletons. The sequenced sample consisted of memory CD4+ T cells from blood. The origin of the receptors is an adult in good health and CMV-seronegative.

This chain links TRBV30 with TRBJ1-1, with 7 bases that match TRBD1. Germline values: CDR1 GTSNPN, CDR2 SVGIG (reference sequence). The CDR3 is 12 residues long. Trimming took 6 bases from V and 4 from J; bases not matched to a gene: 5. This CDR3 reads CACGRGLTEAFF. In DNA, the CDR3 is TGTGCCTGTGGGAGGGGGCTCACTGAAGCTTTCTTT. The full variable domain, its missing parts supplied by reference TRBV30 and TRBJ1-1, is SQTIHQWPATLVQPVGSPLSLECTVEGTSNPNLYWYRQAAGRGLQLLFYSVGIGQISSEVPQNLSASRPQDRQFILSSKKLLLSDSGFYLCACGRGLTEAFFGQGTRLTVV.

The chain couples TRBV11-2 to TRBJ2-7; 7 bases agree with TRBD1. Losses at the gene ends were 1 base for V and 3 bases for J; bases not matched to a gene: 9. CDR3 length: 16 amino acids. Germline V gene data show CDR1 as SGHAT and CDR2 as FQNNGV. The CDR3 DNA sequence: TGTGCCAGCAGCTTAGCCCTCTTACAGGGGAGCTACGAGCAGTACTTC. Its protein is CASSLALLQGSYEQYF.

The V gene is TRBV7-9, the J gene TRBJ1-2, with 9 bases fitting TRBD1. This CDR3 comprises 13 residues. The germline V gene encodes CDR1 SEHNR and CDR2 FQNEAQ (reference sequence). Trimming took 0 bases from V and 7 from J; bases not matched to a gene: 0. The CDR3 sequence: CASSLADRGGYTF. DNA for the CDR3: TGTGCCAGCAGCTTAGCGGACAGGGGTGGCTACACCTTC.

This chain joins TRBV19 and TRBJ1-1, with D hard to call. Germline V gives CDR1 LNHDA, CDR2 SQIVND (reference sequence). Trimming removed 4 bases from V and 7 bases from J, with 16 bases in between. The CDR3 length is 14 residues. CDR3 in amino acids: CASSKQAFGVEAFF. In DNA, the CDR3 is TGTGCCAGTAGTAAACAAGCCTTCGGGGTTGAAGCTTTCTTT.

The CDR3: CASSLVLAGEQFF. The CDR3 region has the DNA TGTGCCAGCAGCTTAGTACTAGCTGGTGAGCAGTTCTTC. The chain links TRBV7-9 to TRBJ2-1; the D gene is possibly TRBD2 (6 bases). In germline, CDR1 is SEHNR, CDR2 FQNEAQ (reference sequence). The germline V and J ends were trimmed by 1 base and 9 bases, with 10 bases remaining between them. The CDR3 consists of 13 residues. Full variable domain (rest looked up from reference TRBV7-9 and TRBJ2-1): DTGVSQNPRHKITKRGQNVTFRCDPISEHNRLYWYRQTLGQGPEFLTYFQNEAQLEKSRLLSDRFSAERPKGSFSTLEIQRTEQGDSAMYLCASSLVLAGEQFFGPGTRLTVL.

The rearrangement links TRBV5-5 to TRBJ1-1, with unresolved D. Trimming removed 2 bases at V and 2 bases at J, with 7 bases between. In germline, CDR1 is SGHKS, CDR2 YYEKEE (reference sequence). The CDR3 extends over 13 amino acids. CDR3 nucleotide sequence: TGTGCCAGCAGCTTAGGCGGAAACACTGAAGCTTTCTTT. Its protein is CASSLGGNTEAFF.

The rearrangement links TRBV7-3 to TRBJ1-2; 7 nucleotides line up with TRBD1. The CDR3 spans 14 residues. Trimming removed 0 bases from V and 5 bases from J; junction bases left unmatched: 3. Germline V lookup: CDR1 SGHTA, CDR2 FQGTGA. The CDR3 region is CASSLTLQGYGYTF. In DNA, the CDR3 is TGTGCCAGCAGCTTAACGTTACAGGGGTATGGCTACACCTTC.

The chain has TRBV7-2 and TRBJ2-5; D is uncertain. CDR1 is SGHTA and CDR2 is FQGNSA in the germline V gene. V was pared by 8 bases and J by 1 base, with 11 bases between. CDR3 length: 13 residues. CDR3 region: CASGLDGQETQYF. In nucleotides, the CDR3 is TGTGCCAGCGGATTGGATGGCCAAGAGACCCAGTACTTC.

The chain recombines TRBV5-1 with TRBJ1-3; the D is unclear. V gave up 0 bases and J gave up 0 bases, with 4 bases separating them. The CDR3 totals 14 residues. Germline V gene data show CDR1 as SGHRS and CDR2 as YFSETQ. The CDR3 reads CASSLDSSGNTIYF. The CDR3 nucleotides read TGCGCCAGCAGCTTGGACAGCTCTGGAAACACCATATATTTT.

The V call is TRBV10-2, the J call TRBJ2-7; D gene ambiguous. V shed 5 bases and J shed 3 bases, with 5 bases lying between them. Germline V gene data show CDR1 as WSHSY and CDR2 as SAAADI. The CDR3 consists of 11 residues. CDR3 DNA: TGCGCCAGCAGTTCAGGCTACGAGCAGTACTTC. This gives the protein CASSSGYEQYF.

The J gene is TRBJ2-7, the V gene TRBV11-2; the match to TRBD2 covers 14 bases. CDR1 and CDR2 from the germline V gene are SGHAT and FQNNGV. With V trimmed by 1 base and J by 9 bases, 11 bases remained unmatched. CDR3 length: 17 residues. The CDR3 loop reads CASSLGLGLAGESGQYF. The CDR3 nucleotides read TGTGCCAGCAGCTTAGGGCTGGGACTAGCGGGAGAATCGGGGCAGTACTTC.

CDR3 coding DNA: TGTGCCAGCAGTGTTTCGGTAGGAGGCTACACCTTC. Its translation: CASSVSVGGYTF. The V gene is TRBV6-5, the J gene TRBJ1-2; D remains ambiguous. The germline CDR1 and CDR2 sequences are MNHEY and SVGAGI. CDR3 length: 12 residues. With 5 bases removed from V and 8 bases from J, the gap between germline ends came to 12 bases.

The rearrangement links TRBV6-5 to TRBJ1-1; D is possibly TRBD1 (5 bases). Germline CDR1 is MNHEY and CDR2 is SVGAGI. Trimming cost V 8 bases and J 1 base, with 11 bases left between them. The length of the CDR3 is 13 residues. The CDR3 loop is CASVRGENTEAFF. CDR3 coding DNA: TGTGCCAGCGTGAGGGGTGAGAACACTGAAGCTTTCTTT.

The CDR3: CASSFGGDRAWGTYEQYF. Here the CDR3 DNA reads TGTGCCAGCAGCTTTGGGGGGGACAGGGCCTGGGGGACCTACGAGCAGTACTTC. The rearrangement links TRBV5-6 to TRBJ2-7; 9 bases align to TRBD1. J was trimmed by 2 bases and V by 2 bases; bases with no gene match: 14. The CDR3 loop spans 18 amino acids. Germline V gene data show CDR1 as SGHDT and CDR2 as YYEEEE.

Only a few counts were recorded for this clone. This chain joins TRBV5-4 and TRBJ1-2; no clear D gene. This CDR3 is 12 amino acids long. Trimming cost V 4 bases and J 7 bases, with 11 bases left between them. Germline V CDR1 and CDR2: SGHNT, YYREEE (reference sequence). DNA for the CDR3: TGTGCCAGCAGCGGGATTAGGAGTGGCTACACCTTC. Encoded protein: CASSGIRSGYTF. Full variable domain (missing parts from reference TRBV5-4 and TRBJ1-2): ETGVTQSPTHLIKTRGQQVTLRCSSQSGHNTVSWYQQALGQGPQFIFQYYREEENGRGNFPPRFSGLQFPNYSSELNVNALELDDSALYLCASSGIRSGYTFGSGTRLTVV.